This TCR beta chain was sequenced in a study of regulatory T cells in long-lasting Graves disease. General study findings and limits: There was favoring of TRBV28, TRBJ1-2 and TRBJ2-5 in persistent disease.

Worth noting for this clonotype: The antigen remains undetermined.

The CDR3 has 15 residues. In germline, CDR1 is SGHTA, CDR2 FQGNSA. Trimming stripped 5 bases from V and 2 bases from J, with 16 bases between. The time point denotes: newly diagnosed GD, antithyroid drugs for less than 3 months. PBMC RNA was the source of the TCR library. With iRepertoire HTBI primers and Arm-PCR of CDR3 regions, TCR beta libraries were built. Each CDR3 protein is one row after TCRdb ran MiXCR on the multiplex PCR reads. The repertoire includes 350,000 to 450,000 distinct CDR3 sequences, approximately 15% of them detected once, and 25% to 30% sits in the top ten. A further study also used this sample, focusing on T cells in Graves' hyperthyroidism and ophthalmopathy.

The receptor was derived from a man in his forties with Graves disease. Material: peripheral blood mononuclear cells (PBMCs), obtained at new diagnosis, from a patient treated with antithyroid drugs. V gene TRBV7-2 combines with J gene TRBJ2-7; D gene unclear. The CDR3 bases are TGTGCCAGCAGCCCAGACCTCGGTCCTCCCTACGAGCAGTACTTC. This translates into CASSPDLGPPYEQYF.